This T cell receptor (beta chain) was observed in a study of cytomegalovirus exposure and HLA in healthy donors (dated by TCRdb to about 2017). About the full investigation: An earlier analysis of fewer than 750 of the donors reported around 280 Gb of sequence data and 117 million unique TCR beta sequences obtained from some 200 million T cells. On average, approximately 250,000 unique TCR beta nucleotide sequences were sequenced per donor among more than 350 genotyped donors of the cohort, with roughly 20% of those sequences being non-productive. Besides the first cohort of roughly 700 subjects, a separate validation cohort made up of 120 or so different subjects was used. An early release that covered around 590 HLA-typed donors contained approximately 300 gigabases of sequencing data and approximately 85 million unique TCR sequences. The number of typed donors differed by locus: about 620-640 for A, B, C, DRB1 and DQB1; approximately 520 for DQA1; around 610 for DPA1; and 400 to 480 for DPB1. To decide whether each TCR beta V gene segment behaved as functional or pseudogenic, an earlier analysis of 587 of the donors relied on high-throughput TCR beta sequencing. Rather than drawing on any new phenotypic data, the later analysis identified candidate immune exposures from TCR beta sequences and the way those sequences occurred across donors. A later analysis re-examined previously published TCR beta repertoires from hundreds of donors and added high-resolution HLA genotyping to investigate patterns of TCR occurrence. A later genetic analysis took genome-wide SNP genotypes for about 55% of the 666 donors and used that subset as a discovery cohort. The study aimed to test whether signatures of past pathogen exposure could be identified by cataloging public T cell receptors. Donor age, sex, ethnicity and CMV serostatus were compiled alongside the repertoire data. All discovery cohort repertoires had been generated on a single sequencing platform. HLA typing included class I and class II loci at four-digit resolution. About five DR-DQ haplotypes were treated as single units for association and clustering because of strong linkage in the cohort. To predict cytomegalovirus infection status, the study brought together high-throughput TCR immunosequencing, statistical association of individual TCRs with disease status, and machine learning. Of the approximately 400 genotyped donors, roughly 85% fell in the genetic ancestry cluster associated with self-reported Caucasian donors. The study used immunosequencing to profile the T cell repertoires of 666 subjects and linked those repertoires to cytomegalovirus serostatus.

Turning to this clone: Its binding antigen is unknown. Base quality data are lacking; no much larger clone is found one base away.

The library was produced with the immunoSEQ multiplex PCR assay. A mixture of 60 forward primers for TCR Vbeta segments and 13 reverse primers for TCR Jbeta segments was used in the multiplex PCR. A multiplex PCR assay on genomic DNA amplified the CDR3 region of rearranged TCR beta genes. Amplified TCR beta libraries were sequenced as 87-base-pair reads on the Illumina HiSeq System. The authors processed their data as follows. A later analysis tallied tens of millions of unique TCR beta chains across the 666 repertoires, and 10 million to 11 million of those chains were shared by two or more donors. Raw reads were error-corrected and collapsed into unique sequences with a nearest-neighbor algorithm that merged closely related sequences to remove PCR and sequencing errors. CDR3 sequences were aligned to IMGT reference sequences to assign V, D and J gene segments. For a sequence to be retained, at least a six-nucleotide match to both a V gene segment and a J gene segment was required. Rearrangements were called productive when the CDR3 lacked stop codons and stayed in frame with V and J; all others were non-productive. Following IMGT convention, CDR3 was defined as the stretch from the second conserved V-encoded cysteine up to the conserved J-encoded phenylalanine. The earlier analysis of 550 to 650 of the donors excluded any sequence lacking an unambiguous match to a single V gene segment. An earlier analysis of several hundred of the donors called V segments functional above 56.7% productive rearrangements and segregating when the between-donor standard deviation exceeded 5%. To diagnose cytomegalovirus status from the catalog of TCR beta chain sequences, a statistical classification framework was built. A later analysis assigned V and J genes by comparing TCR nucleotide sequences with IMGT/GENE-DB human TR gene sequences. In a later analysis, CDR3 sequences and most-parsimonious VDJ recombination scenarios were assigned using the TCRdist pipeline. In a later analysis, each TCR beta chain was defined by its CDR3 amino acid sequence together with its V-gene family, and reads lacking a unique V-gene family were excluded. To address suspected cross-contamination and a sequencing artifact, a later analysis removed under 600 highly shared, low-generation-probability nucleotide sequences. In a later analysis, a clonal expansion index was calculated for each public chain from normalized within-repertoire ranks of inferred template counts. In a later analysis, generation probabilities were computed using a VDJ recombination model fitted to out-of-frame rearrangements, and the results were checked against IGoR. A later analysis scored TCR-TCR, TCR-HLA and TCR-CMV co-occurrence with hypergeometric tests, applying a repertoire-size bias correction to TCR pairs. A later analysis estimated false discovery rates by permuting HLA or CMV assignments 20 times. A later analysis grouped co-occurring TCRs with DBSCAN, adding TCRdist sequence similarity when clustering within HLA-allele-positive subsets. Repertoires with fewer than 30,000 or more than 120,000 public chains were left out of co-occurrence clustering, as were a handful of repertoires with anomalous nucleotide sharing. Drawn from immuneACCESS, this table holds only the in-frame rearrangements with V and J called that TCRdb kept. Clones are partly lost; checked studies trace under half to an unresolved V gene and leave the rest unexplained. V and J calls and clone size follow that table, whereas D and trimming were derived from the DNA. Within this sample are more than 150,000 clones, with roughly 80% of them counted one time only. The top ten hold over 1.5% of the sample.

The cohort comprised fewer than 700 healthy bone marrow donors. All cohort members were sampled while nominally healthy, although unrecorded immune exposures were likely present. The donor was CMV seronegative and was included in the group of a few hundred seronegative cohort members. A peripheral blood sample was collected from each donor, and TCR beta sequencing was performed on peripheral blood mononuclear cells. The Qiagen DNeasy Blood Extraction Kit was used to extract genomic DNA from the blood cell samples. The CDR3, from cysteine to phenylalanine, totals 16 residues. Just the 48-base CDR3 DNA is kept, in frame starting at base 1. Here V drops 1 base and J drops 8 bases, and the junction holds 12 bases not matched to any gene. The germline V gene specifies MGHRA as CDR1 and YSYEKL as CDR2. Overall study outcomes, separate from this receptor: Because HLA typing was unavailable for some donors at each locus, only the typed subset was used in association tests. In both the original and validation cohorts, the classifier was reported to diagnose cytomegalovirus status with high specificity and sensitivity. A later genetic analysis associated a missense DCLRE1C variant with V-gene and J-gene trimming of TCR beta chains, and an independent cohort replicated the association. The sequencing pipeline was judged likely to have produced a cluster of highly shared sequence variants as a technical artifact. Broadly in line with IMGT annotations, most TCR beta V segments showed up in productive rearrangements about 90% or about 30% of the time in an earlier analysis of a few hundred of the donors. A further reported finding was that TCR beta sequences accurately predicted the HLA-A and HLA-B alleles for most subjects in the first cohort. The study gave a list of roughly 150 TCR beta chains associated with cytomegalovirus. Because counts were too low, roughly 17 rarely observed V segments, including chromosome 9 orphons, were left out of the earlier analysis of approximately 500 of the donors. In a later analysis, the rate of TCR association differed among HLA loci, with DRB1 alleles having the most associated TCRs and HLA-C alleles having the fewest. At a false discovery rate of 0.05, a later analysis linked roughly 17,000 TCR beta sequences to specific HLA alleles. Roughly uniform sequencing depth across donors was assumed in presence/absence analyses, although this assumption may not hold. Correlated functional status among segregating V segments might reflect linkage disequilibrium, but an unknown experimental factor could not be ruled out. This cohort had only TCR beta chains sequenced, and the lack of alpha or paired-chain data limited which features could be detected. The only immune exposure information available for the cohort was CMV serostatus. While some public TCRs were present in many individuals, most TCR sequences turned up only very rarely across donors. Most CMV-associated TCR beta chains appeared to be HLA-restricted in a later analysis, and the HLA associations seemed to be driven largely by CMV exposure. Assigning TCR associations to individual alleles was difficult when HLA alleles, especially DR and DQ, strongly co-occurred. In vitro tests confirmed that a few of the cytomegalovirus-associated TCR beta chains recognize cytomegalovirus antigens. A later analysis found that HLA-associated TCR beta chains were more clonally expanded and had lower generation probabilities than equally common non-associated chains. Some IMGT-functional V segments, including TRBV6-2 and TRBV6-3, could not be distinguished by the 87-base-pair reads and were therefore excluded. In a later analysis, several top co-occurrence clusters were reported to appear linked to parvovirus B19, influenza, CMV and Epstein-Barr virus. The authors suggested that the approach could potentially be extended to other disease states and immunological phenotypes. A later genetic analysis reported fewer N-insertions in productive TCRs among donors in an Asian-associated ancestry cluster than the approximately 670-donor mean.

The sequence came from a man between 45 and 60 years old in good health and CMV-seronegative. The sequencing sample was made of PBMCs. The V gene is TRBV4-1 and the J gene is TRBJ1-2; 8 bases in the middle match TRBD1. The DNA is as follows: TGCGCCAGCAGCCAAGGCCTACAGGGGGTTAAGGGAGGCTACACCTTC. This encodes CASSQGLQGVKGGYTF.